The subject of this entry is one T cell receptor beta chain. The antigen is undetermined. This specimen belongs to a study of beta chain features in type 1 diabetes. The CDR3 contains 15 residues. V lost 6 bases to trimming and J lost 3 bases, with 18 bases between them. Germline loops: CDR1 LNHDA, CDR2 SQIVND (reference sequence). General study points: Highly expressing activated T cells could be over-counted with a cDNA template. TCRB CDR3s from Type 1 diabetes patients were moderately but significantly shorter in all four CD4+ subsets.

The investigators reverse transcribed all of the isolated RNA, so they sequenced expressed TCRB transcripts. Only in-frame clones appear in the TCRdb table, and some are missing; sequencing was by immunoSEQ multiplex PCR. The sample has 15,000 to 19,000 clones, roughly 69% seen once. The rearrangement uses TRBV19 and TRBJ2-7; a possible D gene is TRBD1 (5 bases). This receptor was identified in a man aged 25-40 years with type 1 diabetes. The specimen was Tregs from blood. Here the CDR3 reads CASSLQGRGVYEQYF. CDR3 nucleotide sequence: TGTGCCAGTAGCCTCCAGGGAAGAGGTGTCTACGAGCAGTACTTC.